Following are 4 T cell receptor beta chains from one sample sequenced in a study of T cell clonotyping in hematopoietic cell transplantation. Profiled with immunoSEQ multiplex PCR; TCRdb holds only in-frame clones, not every one. Found here are roughly 9,000 clones, about 90% of them singletons; the top ten hold around a quarter. Time point noted: recipient sample about 28 days before transplant, after cytoreduction. The material was peripheral blood mononuclear cells, obtained before stem cell transplant. The origin of the receptors is an older woman with acute myeloid leukemia. Some clones in this sample may be carry-over from other donors' samples.

V usage is TRBV19 and J usage is TRBJ2-7; 8 nucleotides align to TRBD2. CDR1 LNHDA and CDR2 SQIVND come from the germline V gene (reference sequence). After removal of 4 bases from V and 7 bases from J, the junction contained 9 bases not matched to a gene. The CDR3 runs to 14 residues. The CDR3 protein is CASSTQAGDKEQYV. In DNA form, the CDR3 reads TGTGCCAGTAGTACCCAAGCGGGAGACAAAGAGCAGTACGTC.

V is TRBV28 and J is TRBJ1-1; 7 bases map to TRBD1. With 2 bases clipped from V and 11 bases from J, the junction kept 8 bases outside the gene matches. The CDR3 spans 13 residues. Germline CDR1 reads MDHEN; CDR2 reads SYDVKM. The CDR3 DNA sequence: TGTGCCAGCAGTTTACCTACAGGGGAGGCGGCTTTCTTT. Protein sequence: CASSLPTGEAAFF.

The chain uses TRBV27 and TRBJ1-1, with a weak D call TRBD1 (6 bases). The ends were cut back, 10 bases at V and 10 bases at J, with 25 bases in the middle. Germline-derived CDR1 and CDR2 are MNHEY and SMNVEV (reference sequence). The CDR3 is 14 amino acids. DNA for the CDR3: TGTGCCACCAAAAAGACAGGACCTCCCGCTGGAGCTTTCTTT. It codes for CATKKTGPPAGAFF.

The chain is built from TRBV27 and TRBJ2-1; D is undetermined. Germline V gene data show CDR1 as MNHEY and CDR2 as SMNVEV (reference sequence). Trimming stripped 4 bases from V and 0 bases from J, with 13 bases between. This CDR3 is built from 16 residues. Written as DNA, the CDR3 is TGTGCCAGCAGTTCCCCGATGGCGAGCTCCTACAATGAGCAGTTCTTC. It translates to CASSSPMASSYNEQFF.